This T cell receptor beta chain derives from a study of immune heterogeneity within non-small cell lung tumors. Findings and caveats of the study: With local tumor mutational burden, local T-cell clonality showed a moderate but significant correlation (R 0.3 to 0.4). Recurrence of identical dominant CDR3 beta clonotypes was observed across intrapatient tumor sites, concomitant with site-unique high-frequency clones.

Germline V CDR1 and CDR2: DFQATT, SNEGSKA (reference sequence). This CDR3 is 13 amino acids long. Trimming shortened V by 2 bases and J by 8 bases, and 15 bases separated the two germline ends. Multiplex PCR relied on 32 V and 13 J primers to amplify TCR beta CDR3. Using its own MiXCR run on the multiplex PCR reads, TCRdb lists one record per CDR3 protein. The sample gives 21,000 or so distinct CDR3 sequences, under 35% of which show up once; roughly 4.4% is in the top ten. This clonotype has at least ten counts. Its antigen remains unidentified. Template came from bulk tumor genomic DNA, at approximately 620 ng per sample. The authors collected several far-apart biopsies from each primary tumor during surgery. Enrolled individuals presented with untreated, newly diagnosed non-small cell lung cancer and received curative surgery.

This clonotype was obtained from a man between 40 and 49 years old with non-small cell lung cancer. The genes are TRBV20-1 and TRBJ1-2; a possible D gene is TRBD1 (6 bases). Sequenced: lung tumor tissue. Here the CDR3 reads CSARPYGQGGYTF. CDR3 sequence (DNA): TGCAGTGCTAGACCCTACGGGCAGGGGGGCTACACCTTC.